This T cell receptor beta chain was observed in a study of blood T cell repertoires in COVID-19. Study-level information: PBMCs, B-cell-depleted T cells, or T cells were the source of the cDNA or gDNA that made up the material.

CDR3 length: 15 amino acids. Trimming cost V 0 bases and J 0 bases, with 4 bases left between them. Germline-derived CDR1 and CDR2 are SGHDT and YYEEEE. How the authors handled the data: Nucleated cell counts were estimated from reference gene primer amplification. Data came from immunoSEQ multiplex PCR; TCRdb stores just in-frame clones and leaves some out. V and J calls and clone size come straight from that table; D and trimming were deduced from the DNA. The sample gives 85,000 to 120,000 clones, around nine tenths of which show up once; approximately 1.9% is in the top ten. Seattle cases were enrolled at active infection and followed longitudinally.

The chain joins TRBV5-6 to TRBJ2-6; no firm D call. The source of this sequence is a woman between 50 and 59 years old with COVID-19, enrolled during active disease. Sequencing input: peripheral blood. CDR3 region: CASSLAYSGANVLTF. CDR3 coding DNA: TGTGCCAGCAGCTTGGCTTACTCTGGGGCCAACGTCCTGACTTTC.